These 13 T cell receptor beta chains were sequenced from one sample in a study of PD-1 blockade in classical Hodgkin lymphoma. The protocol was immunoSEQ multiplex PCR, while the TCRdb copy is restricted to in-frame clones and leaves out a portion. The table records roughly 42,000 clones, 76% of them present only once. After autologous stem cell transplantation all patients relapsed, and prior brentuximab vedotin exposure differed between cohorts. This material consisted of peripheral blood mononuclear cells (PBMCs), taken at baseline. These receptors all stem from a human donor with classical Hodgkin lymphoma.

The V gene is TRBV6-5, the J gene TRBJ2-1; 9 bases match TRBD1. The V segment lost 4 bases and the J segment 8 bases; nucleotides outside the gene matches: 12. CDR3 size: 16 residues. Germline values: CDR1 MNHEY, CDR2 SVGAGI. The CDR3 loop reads CASSWFGQGLIYEQFF. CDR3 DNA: TGTGCCAGCAGTTGGTTCGGACAGGGGCTGATCTATGAGCAGTTCTTC.

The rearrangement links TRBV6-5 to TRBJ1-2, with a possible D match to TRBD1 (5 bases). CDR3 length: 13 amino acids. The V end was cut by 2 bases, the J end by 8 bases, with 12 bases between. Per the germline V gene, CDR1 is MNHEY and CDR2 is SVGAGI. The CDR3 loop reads CASSYGAARGYTF. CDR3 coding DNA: TGTGCCAGCAGTTACGGGGCAGCCCGGGGCTACACCTTC.

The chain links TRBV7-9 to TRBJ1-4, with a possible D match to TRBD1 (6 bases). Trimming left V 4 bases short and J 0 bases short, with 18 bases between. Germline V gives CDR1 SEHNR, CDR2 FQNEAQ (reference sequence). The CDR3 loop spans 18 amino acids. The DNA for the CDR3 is TGTGCCAGCAGCTCCGACTTCCAAGGGGGGCCAACTAATGAAAAACTGTTTTTT. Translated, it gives CASSSDFQGGPTNEKLFF. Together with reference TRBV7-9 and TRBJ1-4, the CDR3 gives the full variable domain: DTGVSQNPRHKITKRGQNVTFRCDPISEHNRLYWYRQTLGQGPEFLTYFQNEAQLEKSRLLSDRFSAERPKGSFSTLEIQRTEQGDSAMYLCASSSDFQGGPTNEKLFFGSGTQLSVL.

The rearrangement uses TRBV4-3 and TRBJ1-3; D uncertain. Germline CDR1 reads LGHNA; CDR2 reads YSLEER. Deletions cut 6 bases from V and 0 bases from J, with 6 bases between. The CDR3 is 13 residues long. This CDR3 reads CASSRLSGNTIYF. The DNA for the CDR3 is TGCGCCAGCAGTCGACTCTCTGGAAACACCATATATTTT.

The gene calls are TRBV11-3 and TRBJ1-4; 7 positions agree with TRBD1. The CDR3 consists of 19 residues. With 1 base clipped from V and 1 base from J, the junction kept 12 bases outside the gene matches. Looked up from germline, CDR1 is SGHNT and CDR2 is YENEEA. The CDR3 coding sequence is TGTGCCAGCAGCTTAGCAGGGACAGTCCTTTCGCAAACTAATGAAAAACTGTTTTTT. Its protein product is CASSLAGTVLSQTNEKLFF. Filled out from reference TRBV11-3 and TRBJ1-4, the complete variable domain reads EAGVVQSPRYKIIEKKQPVAFWCNPISGHNTLYWYLQNLGQGPELLIRYENEEAVDDSQLPKDRFSAERLKGVDSTLKIQPAELGDSAVYLCASSLAGTVLSQTNEKLFFGSGTQLSVL.

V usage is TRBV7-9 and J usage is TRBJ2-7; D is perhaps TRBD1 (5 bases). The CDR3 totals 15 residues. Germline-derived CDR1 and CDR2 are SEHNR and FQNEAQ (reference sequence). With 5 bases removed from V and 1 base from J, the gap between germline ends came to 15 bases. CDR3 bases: TGTGCCAGCAGCCTCAGGGCCTTTTATTCCTACGAGCAGTACTTC. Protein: CASSLRAFYSYEQYF.

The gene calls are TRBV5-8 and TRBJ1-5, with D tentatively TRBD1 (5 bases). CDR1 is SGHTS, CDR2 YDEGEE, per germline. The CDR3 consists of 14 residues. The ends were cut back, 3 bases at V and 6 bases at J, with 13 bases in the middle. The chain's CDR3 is CASSSTGPLQPQHF. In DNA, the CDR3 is TGTGCCAGCAGCTCCACGGGACCACTTCAGCCCCAGCATTTT.

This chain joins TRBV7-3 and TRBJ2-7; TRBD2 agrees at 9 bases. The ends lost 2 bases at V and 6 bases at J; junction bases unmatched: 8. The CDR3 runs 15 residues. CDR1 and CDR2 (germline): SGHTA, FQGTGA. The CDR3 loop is CASSLQAGGFVEQYF. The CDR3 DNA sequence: TGTGCCAGCAGCTTACAAGCGGGAGGCTTCGTCGAGCAGTACTTC.

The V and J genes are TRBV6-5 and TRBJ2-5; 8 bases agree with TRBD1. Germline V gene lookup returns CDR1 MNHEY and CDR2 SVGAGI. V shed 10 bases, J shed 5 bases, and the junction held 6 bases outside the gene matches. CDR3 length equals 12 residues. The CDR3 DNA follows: TGTGCCACCAGGGGGCTGGGGGAGACCCAGTACTTC. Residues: CATRGLGETQYF.

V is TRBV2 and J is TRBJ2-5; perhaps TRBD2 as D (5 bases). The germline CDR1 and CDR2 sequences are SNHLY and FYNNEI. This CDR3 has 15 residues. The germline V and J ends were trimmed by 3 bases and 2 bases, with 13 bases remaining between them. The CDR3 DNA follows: TGTGCCAGCAGTGACCAACTAGGAAGACAAGAGACCCAGTACTTC. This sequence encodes CASSDQLGRQETQYF.

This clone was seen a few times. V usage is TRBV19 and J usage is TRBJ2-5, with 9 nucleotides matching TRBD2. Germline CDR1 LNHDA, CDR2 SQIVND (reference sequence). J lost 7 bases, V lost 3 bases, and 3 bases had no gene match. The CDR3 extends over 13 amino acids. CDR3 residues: CASSMGLAGTQYF. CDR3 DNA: TGTGCCAGTAGTATGGGACTAGCCGGGACCCAGTACTTC.

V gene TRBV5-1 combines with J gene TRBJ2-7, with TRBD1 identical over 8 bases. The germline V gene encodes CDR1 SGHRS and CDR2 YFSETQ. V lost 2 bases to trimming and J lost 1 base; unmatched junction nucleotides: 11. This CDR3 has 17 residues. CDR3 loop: CASSFGVGTGQSYEQYF. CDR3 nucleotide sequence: TGCGCCAGCAGCTTTGGTGTGGGGACAGGCCAATCCTACGAGCAGTACTTC.

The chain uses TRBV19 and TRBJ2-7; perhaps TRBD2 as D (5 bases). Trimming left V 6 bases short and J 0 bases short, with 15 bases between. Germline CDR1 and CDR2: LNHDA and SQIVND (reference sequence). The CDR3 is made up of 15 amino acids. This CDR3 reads CASSPSGIPSYEQYF. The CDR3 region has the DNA TGTGCCAGTAGCCCCTCCGGGATCCCCTCCTACGAGCAGTACTTC.